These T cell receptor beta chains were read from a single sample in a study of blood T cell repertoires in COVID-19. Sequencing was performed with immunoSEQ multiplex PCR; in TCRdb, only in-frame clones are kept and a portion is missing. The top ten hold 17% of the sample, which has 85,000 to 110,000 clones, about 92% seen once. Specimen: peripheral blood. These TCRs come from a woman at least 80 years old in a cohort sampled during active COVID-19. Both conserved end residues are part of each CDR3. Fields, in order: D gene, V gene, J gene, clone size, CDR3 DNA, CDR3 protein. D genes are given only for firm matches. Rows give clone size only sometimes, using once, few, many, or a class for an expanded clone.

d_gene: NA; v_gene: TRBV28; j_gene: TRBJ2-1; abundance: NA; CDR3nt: TGTGCCAGCAGTGCCCTAGTCCATGAGCAGTTCTTC; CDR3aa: CASSALVHEQFF
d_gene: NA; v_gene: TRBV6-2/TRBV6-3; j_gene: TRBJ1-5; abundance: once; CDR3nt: TGTGCCAGCAGTTACCAGCGAAGGGAGGAACAGCCCCAGCATTTT; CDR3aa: CASSYQRREEQPQHF
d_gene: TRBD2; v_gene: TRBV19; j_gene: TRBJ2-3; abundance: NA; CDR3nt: TGTGCCAGTAGTTACGGGACTAGCGGGAGAACAGATACGCAGTATTTT; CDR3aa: CASSYGTSGRTDTQYF
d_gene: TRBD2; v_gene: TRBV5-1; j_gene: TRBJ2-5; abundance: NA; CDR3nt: TGCGCCAGCAGCTTGGGCGCTAGCGGCCTGCAAGAGACCCAGTACTTC; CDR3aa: CASSLGASGLQETQYF
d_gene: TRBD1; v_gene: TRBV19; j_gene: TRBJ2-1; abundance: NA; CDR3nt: TGTGCCAGTAGTATATCAGGGGGCGGACACAATGAGCAGTTCTTC; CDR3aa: CASSISGGGHNEQFF
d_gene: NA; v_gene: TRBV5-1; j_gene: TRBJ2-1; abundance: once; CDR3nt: TGCGCCAGCAGTATACCCGGGGGCAATGAGCAGTTCTTC; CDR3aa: CASSIPGGNEQFF
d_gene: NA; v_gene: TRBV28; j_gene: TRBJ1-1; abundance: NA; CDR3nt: TGTGCCAGCAGTTTAGGACAACTGAACACTGAAGCTTTCTTT; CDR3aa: CASSLGQLNTEAFF
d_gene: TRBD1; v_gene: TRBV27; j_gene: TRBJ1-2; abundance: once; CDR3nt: TGTGCCAGCAGTTCGACAGGGGCCGACTATGGCTACACCTTC; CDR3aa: CASSSTGADYGYTF
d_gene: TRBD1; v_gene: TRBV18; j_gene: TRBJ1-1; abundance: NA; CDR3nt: TGTGCCAGCTCACCCCTCAGGACAGGGGTCCGGAGCACTGAAGCTTTCTTT; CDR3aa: CASSPLRTGVRSTEAFF
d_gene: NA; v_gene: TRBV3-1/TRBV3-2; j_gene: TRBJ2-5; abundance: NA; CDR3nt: TGTGCCAGCAGCCTCGGCAGCGGAGGGGGGGCCCCAGAGACCCAGTACTTC; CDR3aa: CASSLGSGGGAPETQYF
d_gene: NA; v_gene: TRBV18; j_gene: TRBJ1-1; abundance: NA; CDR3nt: TGTGCCAGTTCGGCGCAGGTGGGCGCTGAAGCTTTCTTT; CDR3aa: CASSAQVGAEAFF
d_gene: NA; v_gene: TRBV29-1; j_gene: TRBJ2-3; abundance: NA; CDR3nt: TGCAGCGTTGCATACACCAAAGATACGCAGTATTTT; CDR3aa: CSVAYTKDTQYF
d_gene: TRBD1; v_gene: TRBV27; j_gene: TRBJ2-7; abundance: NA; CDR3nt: TGTGCCAGCAGTCCCGGACAGGGTACCGACGAGCAGTACTTC; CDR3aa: CASSPGQGTDEQYF
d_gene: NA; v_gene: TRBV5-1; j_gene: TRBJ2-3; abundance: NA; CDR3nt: TGCGCCAGCAGCTTGGGGGGCACCGTGAGCACAGATACGCAGTATTTT; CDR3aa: CASSLGGTVSTDTQYF
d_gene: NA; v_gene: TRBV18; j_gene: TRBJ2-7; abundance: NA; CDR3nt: TGTGCCAGCTCACCACAAATGTTAGACAGGACTTCCTACGAGCAGTACTTC; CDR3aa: CASSPQMLDRTSYEQYF
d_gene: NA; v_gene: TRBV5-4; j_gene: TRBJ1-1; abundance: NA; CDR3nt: TGTGCCAGCAGCTTGGGGGGGCAGGGGCGTTATACTGAAGCTTTCTTT; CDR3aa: CASSLGGQGRYTEAFF
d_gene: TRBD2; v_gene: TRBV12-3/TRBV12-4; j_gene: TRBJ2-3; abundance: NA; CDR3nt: TGTGCCAGCAGTCAACCCGGGGGGAATACGCAGTATTTT; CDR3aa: CASSQPGGNTQYF
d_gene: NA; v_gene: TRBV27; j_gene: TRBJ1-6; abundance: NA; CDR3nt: TGTGCCAGCAGTTTATTAGCGGGAACGCCTACACCCCTCCACTTT; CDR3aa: CASSLLAGTPTPLHF
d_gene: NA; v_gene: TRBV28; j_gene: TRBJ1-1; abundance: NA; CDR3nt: TGTGCCAGTATCATGGTCGGGTCTAGGAACACTGAAGCTTTCTTT; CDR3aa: CASIMVGSRNTEAFF
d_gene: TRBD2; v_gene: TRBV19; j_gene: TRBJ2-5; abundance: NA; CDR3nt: TGTGCCAGTAGCGGGGTGGGGACTAGCGGCCCATCAGGAGAGACCCAGTACTTC; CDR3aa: CASSGVGTSGPSGETQYF
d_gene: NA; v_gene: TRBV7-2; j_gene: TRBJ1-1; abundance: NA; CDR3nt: TGTGCCAGCAGCTTTGCACAGCTGAACACTGAAGCTTTCTTT; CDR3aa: CASSFAQLNTEAFF
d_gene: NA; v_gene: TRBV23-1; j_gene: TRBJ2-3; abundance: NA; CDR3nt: TGCGCCAGCAGTCAACCTTTTTCCGTTTATACGCAGTATTTT; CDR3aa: CASSQPFSVYTQYF
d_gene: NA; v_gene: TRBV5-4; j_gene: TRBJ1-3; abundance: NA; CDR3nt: TGTGCCAGCAGCTTGGAGACAGGCCTCTCTGGAAACACCATATATTTT; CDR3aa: CASSLETGLSGNTIYF
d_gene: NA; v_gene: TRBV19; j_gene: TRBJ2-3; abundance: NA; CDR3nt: TGTGCCAGTAGTCCAAGGGGGCGCGGAGGGATAGAGGGAAGCACAGATACGCAGTATTTT; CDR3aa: CASSPRGRGGIEGSTDTQYF
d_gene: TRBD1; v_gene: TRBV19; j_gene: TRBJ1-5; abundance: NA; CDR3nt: TGTGCCAGTAGTCTCCCGACAGGGGGGATAAGCAATCAGCCCCAGCATTTT; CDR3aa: CASSLPTGGISNQPQHF
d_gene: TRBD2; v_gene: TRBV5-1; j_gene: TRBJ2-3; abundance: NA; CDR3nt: TGCGCCAGCAGCCCGTCTAGCGGGAGAAGAACAGATACGCAGTATTTT; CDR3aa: CASSPSSGRRTDTQYF
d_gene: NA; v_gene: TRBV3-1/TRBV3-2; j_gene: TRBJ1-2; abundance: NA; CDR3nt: TGTGCCAGCAGCCAGGCGGTGCTAATTAACTATGGCTACACCTTC; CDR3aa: CASSQAVLINYGYTF
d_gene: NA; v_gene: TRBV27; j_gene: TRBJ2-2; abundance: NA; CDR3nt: TGTGCCAGCAGTTTTTGGGGGGGGCCCGGGGAGCTGTTTTTT; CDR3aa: CASSFWGGPGELFF
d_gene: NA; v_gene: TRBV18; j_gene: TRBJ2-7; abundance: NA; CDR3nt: TGTGCCAGCTCACCACAGGGGCAGTTCTACGAGCAGTACTTC; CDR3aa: CASSPQGQFYEQYF
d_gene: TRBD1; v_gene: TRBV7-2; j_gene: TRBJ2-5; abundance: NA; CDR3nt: TGTGCCAGCAGTTCTTACAGGGGGCCAACAGAGACCCAGTACTTC; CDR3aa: CASSSYRGPTETQYF
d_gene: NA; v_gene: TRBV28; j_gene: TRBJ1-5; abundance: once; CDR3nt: TGTGCCAGCAGTCCTCAGGGCGTCAATGGGCCCCAGCATTTT; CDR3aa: CASSPQGVNGPQHF
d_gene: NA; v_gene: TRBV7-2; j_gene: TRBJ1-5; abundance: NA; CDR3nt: TGTGCCAGCAGCTTGGGATTACAGGGTCAGCCCCAGCATTTT; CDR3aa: CASSLGLQGQPQHF
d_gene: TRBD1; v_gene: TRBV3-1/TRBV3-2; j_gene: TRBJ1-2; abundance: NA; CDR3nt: TGTGCCAGCAGCATCCGGACAGGGGGCGCTAACTATGGCTACACCTTC; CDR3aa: CASSIRTGGANYGYTF
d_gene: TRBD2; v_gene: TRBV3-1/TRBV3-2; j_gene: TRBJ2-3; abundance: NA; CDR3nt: TGTGCCAGCAGCCAGGGGGTAGCGGGAGATACGCAGTATTTT; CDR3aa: CASSQGVAGDTQYF
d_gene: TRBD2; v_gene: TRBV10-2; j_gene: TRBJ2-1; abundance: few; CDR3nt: TGCCCCACCACACGACTAGCGGAAAGAAGCTCCTACAATGAGCAGTTCTTC; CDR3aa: CPTTRLAERSSYNEQFF
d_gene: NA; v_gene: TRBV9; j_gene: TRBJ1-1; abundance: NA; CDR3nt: TGTGCCAGCAGCGTAGAAGGTAGGGGGACTGAAGCTTTCTTT; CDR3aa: CASSVEGRGTEAFF
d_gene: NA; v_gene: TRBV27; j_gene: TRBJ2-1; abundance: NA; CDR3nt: TGTGCCAGCAGTTTCAGGGTTTCGTCTACAAATGAGCAGTTCTTC; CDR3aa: CASSFRVSSTNEQFF
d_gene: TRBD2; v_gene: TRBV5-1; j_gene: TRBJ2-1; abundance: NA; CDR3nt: TGCGCCAGCAGCTTCGAGGGACTAGTGTTGAATGAGCAGTTCTTC; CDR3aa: CASSFEGLVLNEQFF
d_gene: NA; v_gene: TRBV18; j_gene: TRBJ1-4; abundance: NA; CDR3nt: TGTGCCAGCTCACCACAGAGCGCTAATGAAAAACTGTTTTTT; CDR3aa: CASSPQSANEKLFF
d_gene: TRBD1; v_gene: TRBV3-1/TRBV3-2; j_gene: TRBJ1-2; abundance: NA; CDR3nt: TGTGCCAGCAGCCAAACTTCGACAGGGGTTGATGGCTACACCTTC; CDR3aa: CASSQTSTGVDGYTF
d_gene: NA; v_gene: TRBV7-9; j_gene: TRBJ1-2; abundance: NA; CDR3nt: TGTGCCAGCAGCCTACTTCAACAGGGACCCTATGGCTACACCTTC; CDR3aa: CASSLLQQGPYGYTF
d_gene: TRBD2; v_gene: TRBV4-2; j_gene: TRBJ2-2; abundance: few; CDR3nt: TGTGCCAGCAGCCGGACTAGCGGGGCGGCCGGGGAGCTGTTTTTT; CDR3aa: CASSRTSGAAGELFF
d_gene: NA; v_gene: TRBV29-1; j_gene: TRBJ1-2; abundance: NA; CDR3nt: TGCAGCGTTGGTCCGGGGGTTGGCTATGGCTACACCTTC; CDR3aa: CSVGPGVGYGYTF
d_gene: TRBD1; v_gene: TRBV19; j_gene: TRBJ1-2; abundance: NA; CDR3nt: TGTGCCAGTAGTACCCGACAGGGGGCCGCTAGCTATGGCTACACCTTC; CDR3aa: CASSTRQGAASYGYTF
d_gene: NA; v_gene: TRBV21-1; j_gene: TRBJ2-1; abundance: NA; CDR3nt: TGTGCCAGTCCGGGACTAGAGAAACATGAGCAGTTCTTC; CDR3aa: CASPGLEKHEQFF
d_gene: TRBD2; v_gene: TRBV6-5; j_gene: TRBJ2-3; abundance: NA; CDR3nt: TGTGCCAGTCGGGACTACACCACAGATACGCAGTATTTT; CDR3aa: CASRDYTTDTQYF
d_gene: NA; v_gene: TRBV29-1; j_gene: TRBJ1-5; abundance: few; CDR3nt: TGCAGCGTTCTTAAGGGGGATAGCAATCAGCCCCAGCATTTT; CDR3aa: CSVLKGDSNQPQHF
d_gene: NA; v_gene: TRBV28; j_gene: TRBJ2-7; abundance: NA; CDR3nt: TGTGCCAGCAGTTGGCACGACTACGAGCAGTACTTC; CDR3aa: CASSWHDYEQYF
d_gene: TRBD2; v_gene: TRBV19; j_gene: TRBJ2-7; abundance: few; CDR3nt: TGTGCCAGTAGTATCTTACTAGCGGAGGACCACGAGCAGTACTTC; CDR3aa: CASSILLAEDHEQYF
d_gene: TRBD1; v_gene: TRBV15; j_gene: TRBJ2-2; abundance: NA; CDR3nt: TGTGCCACCAGCAGGGGACAGGGACTCGGCGGGGAGCTGTTTTTT; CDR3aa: CATSRGQGLGGELFF
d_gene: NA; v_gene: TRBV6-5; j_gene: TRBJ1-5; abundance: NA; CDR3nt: TGTGCCAGCAGTTACAAAGGGGACACGGATCAGCCCCAGCATTTT; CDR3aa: CASSYKGDTDQPQHF
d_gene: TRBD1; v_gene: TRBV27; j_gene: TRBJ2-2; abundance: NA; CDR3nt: TGTGCCAGCAGTAGGGGACAGGGGATGGCCGGGGAGCTGTTTTTT; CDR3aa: CASSRGQGMAGELFF
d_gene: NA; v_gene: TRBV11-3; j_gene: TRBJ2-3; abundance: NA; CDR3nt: TGTGCCAGCAGCTTGGGGGCCCTTAGCACAGATACGCAGTATTTT; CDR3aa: CASSLGALSTDTQYF
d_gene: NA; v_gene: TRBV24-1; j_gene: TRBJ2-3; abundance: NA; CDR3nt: TGTGCCACCAGTGATCGCCTGCTAGGAGATACGCAGTATTTT; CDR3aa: CATSDRLLGDTQYF
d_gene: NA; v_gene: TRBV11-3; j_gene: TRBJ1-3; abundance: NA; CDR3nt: TGTGCCAGCAGCTCTTCCTCCTCTGGAAACACCATATATTTT; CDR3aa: CASSSSSSGNTIYF
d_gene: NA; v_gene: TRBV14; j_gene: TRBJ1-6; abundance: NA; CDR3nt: TGTGCCAGCAGCCAAGCTACAGGGCGAACACCCCTCCACTTT; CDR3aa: CASSQATGRTPLHF
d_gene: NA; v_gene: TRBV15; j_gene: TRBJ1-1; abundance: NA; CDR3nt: TGTGCCACCAGCAGAGTGGCAGGGGTGAACACTGAAGCTTTCTTT; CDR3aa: CATSRVAGVNTEAFF